The 17 T cell receptor beta chains below were found in one sample sequenced in a study of glioma-infiltrating T cells after dendritic cell vaccination. The repertoire was sequenced with immunoSEQ multiplex PCR; TCRdb's copy has only in-frame clones and lacks some. The data hold about 49,000 clones, with about 85% observed a single time. This material consisted of blood, taken before dendritic cell vaccination. The receptors shown here come from a human donor with glioblastoma.

This clone was seen only once. The chain links TRBV11-3 to TRBJ1-3; unclear D gene. V lost 3 bases and J 0 bases, leaving 9 bases between the germline ends. Per the germline V gene, CDR1 is SGHNT and CDR2 is YENEEA. The CDR3 length is 15 residues. The CDR3 loop reads CASSLGGSSGNTIYF. The DNA for the CDR3 is TGTGCCAGCAGCTTGGGTGGGAGCTCTGGAAACACCATATATTTT.

The V call is TRBV7-9, the J call TRBJ2-7, with D uncertain. Trimming pared 5 bases from V and 0 bases from J, leaving 8 bases between. The germline gives CDR1 SEHNR, CDR2 FQNEAQ (reference sequence). This CDR3 spans 13 amino acids. CDR3 in DNA: TGTGCCAGCAGCCCTGCAGGCTCCTACGAGCAGTACTTC. This codes for CASSPAGSYEQYF.

This chain joins TRBV7-2 and TRBJ1-5; D may be TRBD1 (5 bases). Germline V gene lookup returns CDR1 SGHTA and CDR2 FQGNSA. The CDR3 has 13 residues. The V end was cut by 1 base, the J end by 6 bases, with 7 bases between. The CDR3 loop is CASSLDQGQPQHF. CDR3 coding DNA: TGTGCCAGCAGCTTAGACCAGGGTCAGCCCCAGCATTTT.

The chain employs TRBV29-1 and TRBJ2-7, with D perhaps matching TRBD2 (6 bases). Germline V CDR1 and CDR2: SQVTM, ANQGSEA. This CDR3 has 13 residues. V was shortened by 5 bases and J by 2 bases, with 13 bases between the two germline ends. CDR3 DNA sequence: TGCAGCGTTCAAGGGACTCAGACCTACGAGCAGTACTTC. This codes for CSVQGTQTYEQYF.

The genes are TRBV6-6 and TRBJ2-7; TRBD1 might be the D (6 bases). V was pared by 6 bases and J by 4 bases, with 10 bases between. CDR1 MNHNY and CDR2 SVGAGI come from the germline V gene (reference sequence). The CDR3 spans 12 residues. CDR3 sequence (DNA): TGTGCCAGCAGCCAAGGGGGATACGAGCAGTACTTC. This sequence encodes CASSQGGYEQYF.

The chain couples TRBV15 to TRBJ1-2; D gene unclear. V was shortened by 5 bases and J by 7 bases, with 11 bases between the two germline ends. This CDR3 has 12 residues. Germline CDR1 and CDR2: LNHNV and YYDKDF (reference sequence). In DNA, the CDR3 is TGTGCCACCAGCCGGGCGGGCTTTGGCTACACCTTC. This codes for CATSRAGFGYTF.

The chain carries TRBV7-9 and TRBJ1-5; TRBD1 matches 7 bases. The germline CDR1 and CDR2 sequences are SEHNR and FQNEAQ (reference sequence). CDR3 length: 16 amino acids. V was clipped by 5 bases and J by 3 bases; unmatched bases: 10. The CDR3 protein is CASSPGTATSNQPQHF. The CDR3 coding sequence is TGTGCCAGCAGCCCCGGGACAGCAACTTCCAATCAGCCCCAGCATTTT.

The chain employs TRBV6-5 and TRBJ1-2, with 7 bases lining up with TRBD1. This CDR3 region has 15 residues. Germline CDR1 and CDR2: MNHEY and SVGAGI. V was pared by 0 bases and J by 7 bases, with 8 bases of the junction left unmatched. The CDR3 loop reads CASSYSLLGGVGYTF. CDR3 DNA sequence: TGTGCCAGCAGTTACTCGTTGTTAGGGGGCGTTGGCTACACCTTC.

The CDR3 spells CASSSYSSTYEQYF. The CDR3 DNA reads TGTGCCAGCAGCTCTTACTCCTCCACCTACGAGCAGTACTTC. The chain recombines TRBV7-2 with TRBJ2-7; D not certain. V was clipped by 4 bases and J by 2 bases, with 12 bases between them. Germline lookup yields CDR1 SGHTA and CDR2 FQGNSA. This CDR3 spans 14 amino acids.

The gene calls are TRBV6-5 and TRBJ2-5; the match to TRBD1 covers 7 bases. V shed 6 bases and J 7 bases; nucleotides not matched to a gene: 8. From germline, CDR1 is MNHEY and CDR2 SVGAGI. The CDR3 runs to 13 residues. The CDR3 DNA follows: TGTGCCAGCAGACCGACAGGGCCGGGGACCCAGTACTTC. This codes for CASRPTGPGTQYF.

This sequence joins TRBV6-7 and TRBJ1-3, with TRBD1 matching over 8 bases. TRBV6-7 belongs to the ORF category, with a function that is uncertain. V lost 2 bases and J lost 1; bases outside the gene matches: 4. This CDR3 is built from 16 residues. CDR3 DNA sequence: TGTGCCAGCAGTTACCGGGACAGGAGATCTGGAAACACCATATATTTT. Protein sequence: CASSYRDRRSGNTIYF.

The V and J genes are TRBV5-4 and TRBJ1-1; D gene unclear. The V end was cut by 0 bases, the J end by 1 base, with 7 bases between. CDR1 and CDR2 (germline): SGHNT, YYREEE (reference sequence). The CDR3 is 14 residues long. CDR3 DNA sequence: TGTGCCAGCAGCTTGGACAGCCAGAACACTGAAGCTTTCTTT. This sequence encodes CASSLDSQNTEAFF.

This clone was found a few times. The chain is built from TRBV12-5 and TRBJ1-5; no definite D call. Germline V CDR1 and CDR2: LGHNT, FRNRAP. The CDR3 spans 14 residues. V lost 0 bases, J lost 6 bases, and 9 bases lay in between. As DNA, the CDR3 is TGTGCTAGTGGTTTGGTATCAGGAAGTCAGCCCCAGCATTTT. Encoded protein: CASGLVSGSQPQHF.

This clone was found once. The chain uses TRBV27 and TRBJ1-2, with D possibly TRBD1 on 5 matching bases. Germline CDR1 reads MNHEY; CDR2 reads SMNVEV (reference sequence). CDR3 length: 15 residues. Trimming took 2 bases from V and 8 from J, leaving 18 bases between them. The CDR3 DNA reads TGTGCCAGCAGTTTAAGGTTCGGAGGGGCGAAGGGCTACACCTTC. It encodes CASSLRFGGAKGYTF.

DNA for the CDR3: TGTGCCAGCAGTGATACAGGGACCCAAGAGACCCAGTACTTC. Translation gives CASSDTGTQETQYF. V is TRBV6-5 and J is TRBJ2-5; D perhaps matches TRBD1 (6 bases). The CDR3 loop spans 14 amino acids. V was shortened by 5 bases and J by 1 base, with 11 bases between the two germline ends. The germline CDR1 and CDR2 sequences are MNHEY and SVGAGI.

The V gene is TRBV2, the J gene TRBJ1-1, with 12 bases identical to TRBD1. J gave up 0 bases and V 4 bases, and 6 bases lay outside the gene matches. Germline V gene lookup returns CDR1 SNHLY and CDR2 FYNNEI. This CDR3 has 17 amino acids. Here the CDR3 reads CASSGDRGLGLNTEAFF. CDR3 sequence (DNA): TGTGCCAGCAGTGGGGACAGGGGGCTCGGGTTGAACACTGAAGCTTTCTTT.

The V gene is TRBV6-6, the J gene TRBJ1-1; D remains unclear. The CDR3 is 12 amino acids. Deletions cut 5 bases from V and 8 bases from J, with 12 bases between. Germline assignment: CDR1 MNHNY and CDR2 SVGAGI (reference sequence). The CDR3 sequence: CASSNYAGEAFF. The CDR3 DNA reads as TGTGCCAGCAGTAACTACGCGGGGGAAGCTTTCTTT.